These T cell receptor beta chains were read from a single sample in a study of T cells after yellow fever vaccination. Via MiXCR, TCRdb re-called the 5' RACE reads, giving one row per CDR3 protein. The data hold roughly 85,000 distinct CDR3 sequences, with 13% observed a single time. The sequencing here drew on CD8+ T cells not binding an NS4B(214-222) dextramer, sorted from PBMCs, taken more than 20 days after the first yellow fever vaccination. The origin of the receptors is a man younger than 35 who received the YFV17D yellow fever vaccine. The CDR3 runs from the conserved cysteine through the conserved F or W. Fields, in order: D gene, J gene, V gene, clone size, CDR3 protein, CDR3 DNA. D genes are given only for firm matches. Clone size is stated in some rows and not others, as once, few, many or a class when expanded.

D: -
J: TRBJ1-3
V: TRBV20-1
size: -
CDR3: CSARDWVSSGNTIYF
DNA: TGCAGTGCTAGAGATTGGGTAAGCTCTGGAAACACCATATATTTT

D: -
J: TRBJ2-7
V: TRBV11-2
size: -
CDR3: CASSPGRGAYEQYF
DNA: TGTGCCAGCAGCCCGGGACGGGGAGCCTACGAGCAGTACTTC

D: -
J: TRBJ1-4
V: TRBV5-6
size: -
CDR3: CASSGGARGGEKLFF
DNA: TGTGCCAGCAGCGGGGGGGCAAGGGGCGGTGAAAAACTGTTTTTT

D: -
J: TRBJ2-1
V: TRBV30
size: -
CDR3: CAWTRSPAHNEQFF
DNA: TGTGCCTGGACCCGGTCCCCCGCCCACAATGAGCAGTTCTTC

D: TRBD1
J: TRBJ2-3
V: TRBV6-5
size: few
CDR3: CASSPTGVTDTQYF
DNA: TGTGCCAGCAGCCCGACAGGGGTCACAGATACGCAGTATTTT

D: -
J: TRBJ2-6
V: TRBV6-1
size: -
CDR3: CATQNSGANVLTF
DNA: TGTGCCACCCAGAACTCTGGGGCCAACGTCCTGACTTTC

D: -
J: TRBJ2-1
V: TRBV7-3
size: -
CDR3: CASSEAAGLVNEQFF
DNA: TGTGCCAGCAGCGAGGCGGCAGGGCTAGTCAATGAGCAGTTCTTC

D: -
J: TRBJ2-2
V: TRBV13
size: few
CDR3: CASSGGELFF
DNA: TGTGCCAGCAGCGGGGGGGAGCTGTTTTTT

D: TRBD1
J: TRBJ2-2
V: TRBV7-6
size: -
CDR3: CASSLTGDGELFF
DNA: TGTGCCAGCAGTTTGACAGGGGACGGGGAGCTGTTTTTT

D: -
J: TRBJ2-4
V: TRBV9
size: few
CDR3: CASSGGNKNIQYF
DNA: TGTGCCAGCAGCGGGGGGAACAAAAACATTCAGTACTTC

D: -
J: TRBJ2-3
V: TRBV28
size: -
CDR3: CASTEDLSTDTQYF
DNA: TGTGCCAGCACCGAGGACTTAAGCACAGATACGCAGTATTTT

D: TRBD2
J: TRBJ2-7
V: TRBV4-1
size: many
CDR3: CASSQDQGLAVEQYF
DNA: TGCGCCAGCAGCCAAGACCAGGGACTAGCGGTCGAGCAGTACTTC

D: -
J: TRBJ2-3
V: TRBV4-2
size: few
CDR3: CASSQGPGVGTDTQYF
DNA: TGTGCCAGCAGCCAAGGACCCGGCGTGGGCACAGATACGCAGTATTTT

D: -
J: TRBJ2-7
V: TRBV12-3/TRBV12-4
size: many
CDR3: CASSLGSPYEQYF
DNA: TGTGCCAGCAGTTTAGGTAGTCCCTACGAGCAGTACTTC

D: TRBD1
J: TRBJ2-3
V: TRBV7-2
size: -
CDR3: CASSPTTGEADTQYF
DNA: TGTGCCAGCAGCCCCACGACAGGGGAGGCAGATACGCAGTATTTT

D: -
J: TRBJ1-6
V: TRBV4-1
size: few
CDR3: CASSPRSGVESPLHF
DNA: TGCGCCAGCAGCCCCCGTTCAGGGGTGGAATCACCCCTCCACTTT

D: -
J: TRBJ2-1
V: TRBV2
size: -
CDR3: CASSVGVSSYNEQFF
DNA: TGTGCCAGCAGTGTTGGGGTTAGCTCCTACAATGAGCAGTTCTTC

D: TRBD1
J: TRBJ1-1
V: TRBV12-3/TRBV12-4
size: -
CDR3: CASRLTGDSTEAFF
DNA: TGTGCCAGCAGACTGACAGGGGATAGCACTGAAGCTTTCTTT

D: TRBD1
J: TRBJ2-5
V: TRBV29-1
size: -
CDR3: CSVENPGQGASLETQYF
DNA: TGCAGCGTTGAAAATCCGGGACAGGGGGCGTCCTTAGAGACCCAGTACTTC

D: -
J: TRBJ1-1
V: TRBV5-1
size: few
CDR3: CASRNPTGHTEAMNTEAFF
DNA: TGCGCCAGCAGAAATCCTACAGGGCATACAGAAGCTATGAACACTGAAGCTTTCTTT

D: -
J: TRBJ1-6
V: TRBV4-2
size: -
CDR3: CASSQAGAASNSPLHF
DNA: TGTGCCAGCAGCCAGGCGGGCGCAGCGAGTAATTCACCCCTCCACTTT

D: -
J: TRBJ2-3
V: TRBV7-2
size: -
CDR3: CASSSETASTDTQYF
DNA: TGTGCCAGCAGCTCCGAAACGGCCTCCACAGATACGCAGTATTTT

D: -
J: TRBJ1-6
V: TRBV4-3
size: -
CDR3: CASSQGPGRSSYNSPLHF
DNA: TGCGCCAGCAGCCAAGGACCGGGGAGGAGCTCCTATAATTCACCCCTCCACTTT

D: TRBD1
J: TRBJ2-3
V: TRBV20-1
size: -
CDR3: CSARVGPGQGTDTQYF
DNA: TGCAGTGCTAGAGTGGGCCCGGGACAGGGCACAGATACGCAGTATTTT

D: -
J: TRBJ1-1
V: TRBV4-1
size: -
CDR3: CASSLGETVGNTEAFF
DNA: TGCGCCAGCAGCCTTGGTGAAACGGTAGGGAACACTGAAGCTTTCTTT

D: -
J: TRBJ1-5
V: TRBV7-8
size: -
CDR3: CASRERGPTEKQPQHF
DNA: TGTGCCAGCAGAGAACGCGGACCGACAGAGAAGCAGCCCCAGCATTTT

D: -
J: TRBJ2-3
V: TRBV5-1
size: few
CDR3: CASSWTGTDLTDTQYF
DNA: TGCGCCAGCAGCTGGACCGGGACGGACCTGACAGATACGCAGTATTTT

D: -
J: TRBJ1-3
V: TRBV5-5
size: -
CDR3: CASSPGPWARNTIYF
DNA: TGTGCCAGCAGCCCCGGCCCCTGGGCACGAAACACCATATATTTT

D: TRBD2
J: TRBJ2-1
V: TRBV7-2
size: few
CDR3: CASSLVVGGRDEQFF
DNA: TGTGCCAGCAGCTTAGTAGTCGGGGGGAGGGATGAGCAGTTCTTC

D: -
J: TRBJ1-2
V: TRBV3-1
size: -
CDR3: CASSHPGEGYTF
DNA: TGTGCCAGCAGCCATCCAGGGGAAGGCTACACCTTC

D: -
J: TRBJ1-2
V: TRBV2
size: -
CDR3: CASSEVAYTF
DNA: TGTGCCAGCAGTGAAGTGGCCTACACCTTC

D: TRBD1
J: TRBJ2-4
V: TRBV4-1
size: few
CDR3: CASSQVSGPRGGFGNIQYF
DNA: TGCGCCAGCAGCCAAGTCTCAGGGCCGAGAGGGGGCTTCGGAAACATTCAGTACTTC

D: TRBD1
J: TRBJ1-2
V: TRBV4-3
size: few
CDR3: CASSQLGQGYYGYTF
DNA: TGCGCCAGCAGCCAACTAGGACAGGGATACTATGGCTACACCTTC

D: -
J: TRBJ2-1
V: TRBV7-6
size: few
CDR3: CASSLFTGHNEQFF
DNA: TGTGCCAGCAGCTTATTTACAGGTCACAATGAGCAGTTCTTC

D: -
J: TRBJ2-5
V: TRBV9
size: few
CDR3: CASSARGSVETQYF
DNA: TGTGCCAGCAGCGCCAGAGGGAGCGTGGAGACCCAGTACTTC

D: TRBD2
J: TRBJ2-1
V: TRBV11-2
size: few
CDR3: CASSLTPAGGGDHEQFF
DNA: TGTGCCAGCAGCCTGACCCCAGCCGGGGGGGGAGACCATGAGCAGTTCTTC

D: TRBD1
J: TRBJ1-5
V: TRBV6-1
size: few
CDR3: CASSPGGDQPQHF
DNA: TGTGCCAGCAGTCCAGGGGGCGACCAGCCCCAGCATTTT

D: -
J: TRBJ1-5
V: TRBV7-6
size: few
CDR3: CASSLVAEDQPQHF
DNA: TGTGCCAGCAGCTTAGTGGCTGAAGATCAGCCCCAGCATTTT

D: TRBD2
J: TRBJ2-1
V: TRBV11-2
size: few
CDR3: CASSFPPWRGKYNEQFF
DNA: TGTGCCAGCAGCTTCCCCCCTTGGCGGGGGAAGTACAATGAGCAGTTCTTC

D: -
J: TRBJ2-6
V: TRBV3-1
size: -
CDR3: CASSSTGSLSSGANVLTF
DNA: TGTGCCAGCAGCTCCACCGGGTCCCTAAGCTCTGGGGCCAACGTCCTGACTTTC

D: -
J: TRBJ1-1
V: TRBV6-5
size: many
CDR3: CASSYGETEAFF
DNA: TGTGCCAGCAGTTACGGGGAGACTGAAGCTTTCTTT

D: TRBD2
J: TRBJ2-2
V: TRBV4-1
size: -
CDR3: CASSRIAGGETGELFF
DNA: TGCGCCAGCAGCCGAATAGCGGGGGGGGAGACCGGGGAGCTGTTTTTT

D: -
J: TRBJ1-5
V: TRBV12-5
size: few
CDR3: CASGLLHDAETDQPQHF
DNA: TGTGCTAGTGGTTTACTACATGACGCCGAGACTGATCAGCCCCAGCATTTT